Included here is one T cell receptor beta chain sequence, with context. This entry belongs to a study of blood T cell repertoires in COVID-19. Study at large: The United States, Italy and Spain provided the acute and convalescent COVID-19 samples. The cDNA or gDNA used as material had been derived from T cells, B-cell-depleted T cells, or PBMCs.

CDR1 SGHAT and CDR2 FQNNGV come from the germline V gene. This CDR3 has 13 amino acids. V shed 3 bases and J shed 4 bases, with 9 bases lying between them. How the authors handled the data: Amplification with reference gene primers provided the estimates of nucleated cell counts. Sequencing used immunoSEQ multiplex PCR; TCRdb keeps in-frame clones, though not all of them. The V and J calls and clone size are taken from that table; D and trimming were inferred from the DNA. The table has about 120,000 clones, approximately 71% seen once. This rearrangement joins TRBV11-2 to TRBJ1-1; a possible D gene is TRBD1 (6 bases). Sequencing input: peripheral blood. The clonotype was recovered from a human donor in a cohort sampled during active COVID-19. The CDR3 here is CASSLRTATEAFF. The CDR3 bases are TGTGCCAGCAGCTTGAGGACAGCCACTGAAGCTTTCTTT.